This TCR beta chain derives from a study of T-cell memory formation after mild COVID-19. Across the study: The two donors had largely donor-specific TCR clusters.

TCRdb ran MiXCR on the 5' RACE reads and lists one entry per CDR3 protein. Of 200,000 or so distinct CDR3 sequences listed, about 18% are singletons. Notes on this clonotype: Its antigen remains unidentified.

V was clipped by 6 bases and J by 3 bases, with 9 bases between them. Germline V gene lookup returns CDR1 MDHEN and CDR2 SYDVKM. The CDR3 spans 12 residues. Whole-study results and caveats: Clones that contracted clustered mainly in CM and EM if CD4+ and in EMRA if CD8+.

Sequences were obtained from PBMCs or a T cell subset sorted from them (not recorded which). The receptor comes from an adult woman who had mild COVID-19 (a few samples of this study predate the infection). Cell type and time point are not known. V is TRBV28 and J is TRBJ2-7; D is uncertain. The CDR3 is CASSPSGYEQYF. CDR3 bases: TGTGCCAGCAGCCCCTCGGGCTACGAGCAGTACTTC.